This T cell receptor (beta chain) was captured in a study of cytomegalovirus exposure and HLA in healthy donors. Study overall: Some 85 million unique TCRs from HLA-typed donors were held in an early data release. General study results and limits: Some V segments, TRBV6-2 and TRBV6-3 among them, were indistinguishable and were therefore excluded. Previous analysis showed most TCR beta V segments were productive about 87% or about 30% of the time.

Researchers ran the PCR with 60 Vbeta and 13 Jbeta primers. Libraries were prepared by immunoSEQ multiplex PCR; TCRdb keeps only in-frame clonotypes and omits some of them. The data show 90,000 to 140,000 clones, 60% to 80% seen once. The donors were healthy bone marrow donors. Remarks on this clone: Antigen: not known.

From germline, CDR1 is SGHNT and CDR2 YYREEE (reference sequence). The CDR3 has 15 residues. V shed 4 bases and J shed 5 bases, with 17 bases lying between them. The rearrangement uses TRBV5-4 and TRBJ2-3; no clear D. This receptor was taken from a woman between 40 and 55 years old in good health and CMV-seropositive. Sequencing was done on a sample of PBMCs. CDR3 residues: CASSPRLSPGDTQYF. In nucleotides, the CDR3 is TGTGCCAGCAGCCCCCGCCTAAGCCCCGGAGATACGCAGTATTTT.